This T cell receptor beta chain originates from a study of T cells expressing NK-cell markers. Study as a whole: Most of the eight sequenced donors tested HCMV-seropositive; one tested seronegative. Study-wide points: Where a few donors were concerned, these clonotypes also led the CD3+CD56-NKG2C+ fraction. Evidence did not settle whether expanded NKG2C+ T cell clones targeted HCMV.

CDR3 length equals 15 residues. What made the TCR beta cDNA was 5'RACE template switching with UMIs. TCRdb re-called the 5' RACE reads and gives one entry per CDR3 protein, without DNA. The sample table includes a few hundred thousand distinct CDR3 sequences. Remarks on this clonotype: Its specificity is unknown.

Sequences were obtained from blood T cells: a sorted CD56 or NKG2C T cell subset, CD4+ or CD8+ T cells, or bulk PBMC T cells (not recorded which). The rearrangement uses TRBV12-3 or TRBV12-4 and TRBJ1-1; the D gene TCRdb calls, TRBD1, cannot be checked with no DNA. The clonotype was recovered from a young man in good health. CDR3 protein: CASSYTGAPNTEAFF.